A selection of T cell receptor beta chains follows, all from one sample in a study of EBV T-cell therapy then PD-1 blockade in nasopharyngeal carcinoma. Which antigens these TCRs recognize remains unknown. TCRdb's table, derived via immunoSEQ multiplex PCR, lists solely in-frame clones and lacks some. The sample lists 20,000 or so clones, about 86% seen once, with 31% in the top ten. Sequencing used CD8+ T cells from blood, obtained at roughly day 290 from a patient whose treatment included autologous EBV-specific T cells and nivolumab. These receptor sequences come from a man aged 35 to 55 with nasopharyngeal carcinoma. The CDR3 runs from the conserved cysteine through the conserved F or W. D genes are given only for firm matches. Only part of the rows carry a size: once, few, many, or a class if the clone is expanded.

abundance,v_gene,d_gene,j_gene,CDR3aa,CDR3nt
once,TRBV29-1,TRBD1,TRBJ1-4,CSVVDRGDEKLFF,TGCAGCGTTGTTGACAGGGGGGATGAAAAACTGTTTTTT
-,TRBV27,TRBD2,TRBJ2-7,CASSLGAPGGYEQYF,TGTGCCAGCAGTTTAGGGGCCCCGGGGGGCTACGAGCAGTACTTC
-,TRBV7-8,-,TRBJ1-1,CASSSGRRGVEAFF,TGTGCCAGCAGCTCCGGCCGACGAGGCGTTGAAGCTTTCTTT
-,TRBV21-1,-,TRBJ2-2,CASSKRAGQPNTGELFF,TGTGCCAGCAGCAAACGGGCGGGGCAACCGAACACCGGGGAGCTGTTTTTT
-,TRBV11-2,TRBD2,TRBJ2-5,CASSLDLLGGAGTQYF,TGTGCCAGCAGCTTAGATCTTCTCGGGGGGGCCGGGACCCAGTACTTC
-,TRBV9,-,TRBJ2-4,CASSVAVEGIKNIQYF,TGTGCCAGCAGCGTAGCTGTGGAAGGAATCAAAAACATTCAGTACTTC
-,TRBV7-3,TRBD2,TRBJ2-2,CASSSSFFGLAGAGELFF,TGTGCCAGCAGCTCAAGCTTTTTCGGACTAGCGGGTGCCGGGGAGCTGTTTTTT
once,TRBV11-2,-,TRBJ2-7,CASSLDSVEQYF,TGTGCCAGCAGCTTAGACTCGGTTGAGCAGTACTTC
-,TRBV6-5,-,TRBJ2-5,CATSQETQYF,TGTGCCACTAGCCAAGAGACCCAGTACTTC
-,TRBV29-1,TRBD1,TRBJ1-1,CSVEGTGPLAFF,TGCAGCGTTGAAGGGACAGGGCCCCTAGCTTTCTTT
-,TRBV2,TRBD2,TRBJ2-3,CASPRGVAGGRDTQYF,TGTGCCAGCCCCCGCGGAGTAGCGGGGGGGCGGGATACGCAGTATTTT
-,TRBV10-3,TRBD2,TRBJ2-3,CASREGQTDTQYF,TGTGCCTCCCGGGAGGGGCAAACAGATACGCAGTATTTT
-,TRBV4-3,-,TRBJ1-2,CASSQDGQGLRGYTF,TGCGCCAGCAGCCAAGATGGGCAGGGGCTTCGAGGCTACACCTTC
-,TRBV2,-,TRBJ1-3,CASSPGQIFSGNTIYF,TGTGCCAGCAGCCCGGGGCAGATCTTCTCTGGAAACACCATATATTTT
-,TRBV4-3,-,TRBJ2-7,CASSQDLQPRRYEQYF,TGCGCCAGCAGCCAAGATCTGCAGCCACGGAGGTACGAGCAGTACTTC
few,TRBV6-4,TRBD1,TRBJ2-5,CASSDSSGTGTETQYF,TGTGCCAGCAGTGACTCATCCGGGACAGGGACAGAGACCCAGTACTTC
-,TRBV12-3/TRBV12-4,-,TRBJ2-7,CAWSKVGSREQYF,TGTGCCTGGTCCAAAGTGGGCAGTCGGGAGCAGTACTTC
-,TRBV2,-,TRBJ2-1,CASSEGVPKEQFF,TGTGCCAGCAGTGAAGGGGTCCCTAAGGAGCAGTTCTTC
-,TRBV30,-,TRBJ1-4,CASPGPFEKLFF,TGTGCCTCTCCCGGACCTTTTGAAAAACTGTTTTTT
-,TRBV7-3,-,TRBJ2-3,CASSLIPSGRTDTQYF,TGTGCCAGCAGCTTAATACCCAGCGGACGCACAGATACGCAGTATTTT
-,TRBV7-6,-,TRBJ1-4,CASSLGGLDEKLFF,TGTGCCAGCAGCTTAGGGGGTCTGGATGAAAAACTGTTTTTT
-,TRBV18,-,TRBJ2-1,CASSPGASYNEQFF,TGTGCCAGCTCACCGGGCGCCTCCTACAATGAGCAGTTCTTC